This T cell receptor (beta chain) was captured by sequencing in a study of blood T cell repertoires in COVID-19. Looking at the study overall: Samples came from the United States, Italy and Spain, spanning acute and convalescent COVID-19. PBMCs, B-cell-depleted T cells, or T cells were the source of the cDNA or gDNA that made up the material.

The CDR3 runs 12 residues. V was cut by 10 bases and J by 7 bases, with 17 bases left in between. CDR1 and CDR2 (germline): MNHEY, SVGAGI. Sequenced by immunoSEQ multiplex PCR; TCRdb stores in-frame clones only, minus some. The sample has a few hundred thousand clones; around 86% are singletons. The chain is built from TRBV6-5 and TRBJ2-7, with a tentative D call TRBD2 (6 bases). Source material: peripheral blood. The sequence came from a man younger than 35 with active or convalescent COVID-19. The CDR3, as DNA: TGTGCCACCAGCGGAGGGGCGCGGGAGCAGTACTTC. It yields the protein CATSGGAREQYF.